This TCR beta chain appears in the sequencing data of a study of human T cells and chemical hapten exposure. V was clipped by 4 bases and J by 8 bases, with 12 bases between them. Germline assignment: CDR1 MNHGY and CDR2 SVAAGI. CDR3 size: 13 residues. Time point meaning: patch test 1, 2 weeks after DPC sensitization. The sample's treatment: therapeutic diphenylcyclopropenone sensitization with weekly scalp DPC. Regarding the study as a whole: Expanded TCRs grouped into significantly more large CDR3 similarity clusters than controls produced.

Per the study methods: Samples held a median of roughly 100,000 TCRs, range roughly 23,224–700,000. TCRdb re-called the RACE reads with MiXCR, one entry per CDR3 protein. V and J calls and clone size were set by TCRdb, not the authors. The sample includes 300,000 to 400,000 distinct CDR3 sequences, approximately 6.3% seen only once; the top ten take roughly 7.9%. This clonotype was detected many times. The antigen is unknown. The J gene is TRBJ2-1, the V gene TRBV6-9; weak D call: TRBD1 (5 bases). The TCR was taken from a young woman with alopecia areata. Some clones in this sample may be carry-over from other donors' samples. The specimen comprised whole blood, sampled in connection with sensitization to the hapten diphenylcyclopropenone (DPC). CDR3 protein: CASSLGARYEQFF. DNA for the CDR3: TGTGCCAGCAGTTTAGGGGCTAGGTATGAGCAGTTCTTC.